What follows are 26 T cell receptor beta chains derived from one specimen sequenced in a study of blood T cells in healthy people across ages. Sample-barcoded 5' priming and a J-beta primer mix drove a second PCR of about 7 to 12 cycles. TCRdb analysed the 5' RACE reads with MiXCR anew, one entry per CDR3 protein. Seen here are over 1.5 million distinct CDR3 sequences, approximately 50% observed once, and the top ten hold less than 2.5%. The sample was blood. The receptors originated from a woman between 35 and 50 years old in good health.

This chain uses TRBV20-1 with TRBJ1-5, with D maybe TRBD1 (5 bases). The CDR3 is 14 amino acids. The V and J ends lost 2 bases and 0 bases respectively, with 8 bases between them. Germline V CDR1 and CDR2: DFQATT, SNEGSKA (reference sequence). CDR3: CSARRTLSNQPQHF. In nucleotides, the CDR3 is TGCAGTGCTAGAAGGACACTTAGCAATCAGCCCCAGCATTTT.

This clonotype turned up a few times. The chain combines TRBV6-2 or TRBV6-3 with TRBJ2-3; 7 positions match TRBD2. The germline gives CDR1 MNHEY, CDR2 SVGEGT. Trimming removed 4 bases from V and 2 bases from J; junction bases left unmatched: 9. CDR3 length equals 16 residues. In DNA, the CDR3 is TGTGCCAGCAGTTTTCTCCTAGCGGAAAACACAGATACGCAGTATTTT. Translating it yields CASSFLLAENTDTQYF.

The V gene is TRBV10-3, the J gene TRBJ2-1, with 8 positions matching TRBD1. V gave up 3 bases and J gave up 6 bases; unmatched junction bases: 4. Germline CDR1 ENHRY, CDR2 SYGVKD. CDR3 length equals 14 residues. CDR3 in amino acids: CAISDWTGRNEQFF. Here the CDR3 DNA reads TGTGCCATCAGTGACTGGACAGGGCGCAATGAGCAGTTCTTC.

This clonotype was observed a few times. CDR3 in DNA: TGCAGTGCTAGTAAAGGGCCGGAGCAGTACTTC. It encodes CSASKGPEQYF. This chain joins TRBV20-1 and TRBJ2-7; D gene ambiguous. The CDR3 extends over 11 amino acids. Germline CDR1 reads DFQATT; CDR2 reads SNEGSKA (reference sequence). The germline V and J ends were trimmed by 3 bases and 7 bases, with 10 bases remaining between them.

V gene TRBV15 combines with J gene TRBJ1-6; D possibly corresponds to TRBD1 (6 bases). Germline lookup yields CDR1 LNHNV and CDR2 YYDKDF (reference sequence). Trimming shortened V by 4 bases and J by 10 bases, and 14 bases separated the two germline ends. The CDR3 runs to 14 residues. CDR3 nucleotide sequence: TGTGCCACCAGCACGGACAGAGATTTATCACCCCTCCACTTT. Translating it yields CATSTDRDLSPLHF.

This clonotype was seen a few times. The J gene is TRBJ2-3, the V gene TRBV24-1, with 7 bases identical to TRBD1. The germline gives CDR1 KGHDR, CDR2 SFDVKD. The length of the CDR3 is 14 residues. J gave up 1 base and V 9 bases, and 6 bases lay outside the gene matches. For the CDR3, the DNA is TGTGCCACCGCCACAGGGGAAGGCACAGATACGCAGTATTTT. Protein product: CATATGEGTDTQYF.

This sequence joins TRBV21-1 and TRBJ2-1; the DNA was not used to check the table's D call, TRBD1. TRBV21-1 is an annotated pseudogene. The CDR3 spans 16 residues. CDR3 nucleotides: TGTGCCAGCAGCATCCGGGCCAGTAGGAGGGACGGTGAGCAGTTCTTC. It yields the protein CASSIRASRRDGEQFF.

V and J are TRBV28 and TRBJ2-5; D is unresolved. V was clipped by 4 bases and J by 7 bases, with 22 bases between them. The CDR3 contains 16 residues. Germline lookup yields CDR1 MDHEN and CDR2 SYDVKM. Here the CDR3 DNA reads TGTGCCAGCAGTTCGCCGGGCTCACGAGCCCATGTGACCCAGTACTTC. This gives the protein CASSSPGSRAHVTQYF. Together with reference TRBV28 and TRBJ2-5, the CDR3 gives the full variable domain: DVKVTQSSRYLVKRTGEKVFLECVQDMDHENMFWYRQDPGLGLRLIYFSYDVKMKEKGDIPEGYSVSREKKERFSLILESASTNQTSMYLCASSSPGSRAHVTQYFGPGTRLLVL.

This clonotype was seen only a few times. V is TRBV5-1 and J is TRBJ2-5; 7 bases are a match to TRBD1. The germline V gene has CDR1 SGHRS and CDR2 YFSETQ. The CDR3 spans 15 residues. J lost 1 base, V lost 4 bases, and 7 bases had no gene match. CDR3 DNA sequence: TGCGCCAGCAGCCCGCCGTGGGACAGCCAAGAGACCCAGTACTTC. Its protein is CASSPPWDSQETQYF. Full variable domain (outside the CDR3, taken from reference TRBV5-1 and TRBJ2-5): KAGVTQTPRYLIKTRGQQVTLSCSPISGHRSVSWYQQTPGQGLQFLFEYFSETQRNKGNFPGRFSGRQFSNSRSEMNVSTLELGDSALYLCASSPPWDSQETQYFGPGTRLLVL.

In this sample, this clonotype turned up a few times. This rearrangement joins TRBV7-6 to TRBJ2-1, with a possible D match to TRBD2 (5 bases). The DNA end is a closer match to TRBJ2-7, so the J assignment may be wrong. Germline V lookup: CDR1 SGHVS, CDR2 FNYEAQ. CDR3 size: 15 residues. CDR3 residues: CASRLVIGSYNEQYF. In DNA form, the CDR3 reads TGTGCCAGCAGACTAGTCATCGGCTCCTACAATGAGCAGTACTTC.

This clonotype was seen a few times. This chain links TRBV6-1 with TRBJ2-1; D is possibly TRBD1 (5 bases). From germline, CDR1 is MNHNS and CDR2 SASEGT. The CDR3 has 16 residues. The V end was cut by 5 bases, the J end by 1 base, with 15 bases between. The CDR3 here is CASSRARGQSYNEQFF. The DNA for the CDR3 is TGTGCCAGCAGTCGAGCAAGGGGCCAGTCCTACAATGAGCAGTTCTTC.

This clonotype was detected a few times. The chain has TRBV6-6 and TRBJ1-2, with 7 bases aligning to TRBD1. Germline CDR1 is MNHNY and CDR2 is SVGAGI (reference sequence). V was pared by 6 bases and J by 8 bases, with 12 bases of the junction left unmatched. The CDR3 runs to 14 residues. CDR3 nucleotide sequence: TGTGCCAGCAGCGGGGGACAGCTTTCGTCCGGCTACACCTTC. As protein: CASSGGQLSSGYTF.

The CDR3 DNA reads TGTGCCAGCAGCGGGACAGCCTCTGGTGAAAAACTGTTTTTT. Encoded protein: CASSGTASGEKLFF. The chain uses TRBV6-1 and TRBJ1-4; TRBD1 aligns across 7 bases. CDR1 and CDR2 from the germline V gene are MNHNS and SASEGT. The CDR3 covers 14 residues. The V and J ends lost 6 bases and 7 bases, in that order; junction bases with no gene match: 8.

The chain recombines TRBV10-3 with TRBJ2-1; 9 positions match TRBD2. CDR3 length: 17 amino acids. CDR1 is ENHRY, CDR2 SYGVKD, per germline. V trimming: 4 bases; J trimming: 2 bases; junction bases outside the gene matches: 9. CDR3 residues: CAISAGFSGGTYNEQFF. The CDR3, as DNA: TGTGCCATCAGTGCGGGATTTAGCGGGGGTACCTACAATGAGCAGTTCTTC.

The chain recombines TRBV7-2 with TRBJ2-1; TRBD1 agrees at 9 bases. V shed 5 bases, J shed 7 bases, and the junction held 9 bases outside the gene matches. Germline V gives CDR1 SGHTA, CDR2 FQGNSA. The CDR3 spans 15 residues. Here the CDR3 reads CASSADRGSVNEQFF. The CDR3 DNA follows: TGTGCCAGCAGCGCGGACAGGGGAAGTGTAAATGAGCAGTTCTTC.

The chain joins TRBV6-1 to TRBJ2-7; D gene ambiguous. The ends were cut back, 4 bases at V and 3 bases at J, with 7 bases in the middle. The CDR3 runs 12 residues. The germline V gene has CDR1 MNHNS and CDR2 SASEGT. CDR3 sequence: CASSVQIYEQYF. The CDR3, as DNA: TGTGCCAGCAGTGTGCAGATCTACGAGCAGTACTTC.

V and J are TRBV6-5 and TRBJ1-1; D is possibly TRBD1 (6 bases). This CDR3 has 13 amino acids. Germline V lookup: CDR1 MNHEY, CDR2 SVGAGI. Trimming removed 2 bases at V and 4 bases at J, with 8 bases between. In DNA form, the CDR3 reads TGTGCCAGCAGTTACCCGACAGGCACTGAAGCTTTCTTT. Translated, it gives CASSYPTGTEAFF.

This rearrangement joins TRBV7-6 to TRBJ2-3, with 9 bases matching TRBD1. The CDR3 loop spans 16 amino acids. Trimming took 2 bases from V and 0 from J; bases not matched to a gene: 3. Germline V CDR1 and CDR2: SGHVS, FNYEAQ. The CDR3 here is CASSLLGQGSTDTQYF. The CDR3, as DNA: TGTGCCAGCAGCTTACTGGGACAGGGCAGCACAGATACGCAGTATTTT.

V is TRBV28 and J is TRBJ2-5, with 8 bases identical to TRBD1. CDR1 and CDR2 from the germline V gene are MDHEN and SYDVKM. The CDR3 length is 15 residues. V gave up 4 bases and J gave up 3 bases; unmatched junction bases: 7. The CDR3 protein is CASSSPWTGKETQYF. The CDR3 DNA sequence: TGTGCCAGCAGTTCTCCCTGGACAGGGAAAGAGACCCAGTACTTC.

V and J are TRBV7-3 and TRBJ1-2; D is undetermined. V dropped 6 bases and J dropped 7 bases, with 18 bases sitting between them. This CDR3 spans 14 amino acids. CDR1 is SGHTA, CDR2 FQGTGA, per germline. The CDR3 protein is CASSQTGPTGGYTF. The CDR3 DNA sequence: TGTGCCAGCAGTCAGACCGGGCCGACGGGTGGCTACACCTTC.

The CDR3 sequence is CSVKIQGFEQYF. The CDR3 coding sequence is TGCAGTGTAAAGATACAGGGGTTCGAGCAGTACTTC. The chain carries TRBV20-1 and TRBJ2-7; 7 nucleotides align to TRBD1. With V trimmed by 7 bases and J by 6 bases, 9 bases remained unmatched. There are 12 residues in the CDR3. Germline V gene sequence: CDR1 DFQATT, CDR2 SNEGSKA (reference sequence).

This chain joins TRBV4-2 and TRBJ1-2; D remains unclear. CDR1 LGHNA and CDR2 YNFKEQ come from the germline V gene. This CDR3 is built from 15 residues. V was cut by 2 bases and J by 5 bases, with 15 bases left in between. The CDR3 region has the DNA TGTGCCAGCAGCCAAACCCAACATAGCCCTTATGGCTACACCTTC. Translation gives CASSQTQHSPYGYTF.

This clonotype was recorded a few times. V and J are TRBV27 and TRBJ2-1; no clear D. This CDR3 has 11 residues. Per the germline V gene, CDR1 is MNHEY and CDR2 is SMNVEV (reference sequence). The V and J ends lost 8 bases and 8 bases respectively, with 10 bases between them. The CDR3 DNA follows: TGTGCCAGCTCGGATGGCGATGAGCAGTTCTTC. It translates to CASSDGDEQFF.

This clonotype was seen only a few times. One junction end does not reproduce the germline sequence, and a read error may be involved. The chain uses TRBV9 and TRBJ2-5, with 13 nucleotides matching TRBD2. The germline V gene has CDR1 SGDLS and CDR2 YYNGEE. The CDR3 loop spans 14 amino acids. CDR3 loop: CASSATSGGETQYF. In DNA, the CDR3 is TGCGCCAGCAGCGCGACTAGCGGGGGGGAGACCCAGTACTTC.

V and J are TRBV6-1 and TRBJ1-5, with a possible D match to TRBD1 (5 bases). The CDR3 spans 17 residues. V was shortened by 6 bases and J by 0 bases, with 18 bases between the two germline ends. In germline, CDR1 is MNHNS, CDR2 SASEGT. This chain's CDR3 is CASRPTGSGYSNQPQHF. CDR3 nucleotide sequence: TGTGCCAGCAGGCCTACTGGGTCAGGGTATAGCAATCAGCCCCAGCATTTT.

The chain combines TRBV27 with TRBJ2-4, with TRBD2 matching 13 bases. Germline V CDR1 and CDR2: MNHEY, SMNVEV (reference sequence). The CDR3 totals 18 residues. V lost 4 bases to trimming and J lost 4 bases; unmatched junction nucleotides: 10. DNA for the CDR3: TGTGCCAGCAGTTCTAAACCACTAGCGGGGGGGGGTAAAAACATTCAGTACTTC. It encodes CASSSKPLAGGGKNIQYF.